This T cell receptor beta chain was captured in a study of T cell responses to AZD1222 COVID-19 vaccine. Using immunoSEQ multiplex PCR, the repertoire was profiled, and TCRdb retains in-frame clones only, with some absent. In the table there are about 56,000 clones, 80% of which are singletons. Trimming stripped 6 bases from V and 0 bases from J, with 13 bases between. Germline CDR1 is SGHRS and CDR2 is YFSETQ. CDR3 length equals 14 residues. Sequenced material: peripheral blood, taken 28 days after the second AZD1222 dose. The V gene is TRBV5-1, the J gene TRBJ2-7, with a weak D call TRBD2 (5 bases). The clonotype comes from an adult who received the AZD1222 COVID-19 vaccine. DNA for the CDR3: TGCGCCAGCACCCCGGGCGGGTCCTCCTACGAGCAGTACTTC. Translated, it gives CASTPGGSSYEQYF.